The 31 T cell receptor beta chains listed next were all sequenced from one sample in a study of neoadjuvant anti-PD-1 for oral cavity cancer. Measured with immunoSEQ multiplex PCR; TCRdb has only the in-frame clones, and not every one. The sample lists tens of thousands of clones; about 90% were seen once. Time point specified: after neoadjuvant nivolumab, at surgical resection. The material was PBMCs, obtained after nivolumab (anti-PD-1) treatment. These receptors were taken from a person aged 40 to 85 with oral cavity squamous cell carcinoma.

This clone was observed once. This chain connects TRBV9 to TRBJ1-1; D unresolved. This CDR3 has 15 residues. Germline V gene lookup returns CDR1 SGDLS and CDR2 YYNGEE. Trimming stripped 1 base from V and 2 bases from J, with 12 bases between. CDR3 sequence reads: CASSVSVRDNTEAFF. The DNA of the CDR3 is TGTGCCAGCAGCGTATCAGTGAGGGATAACACTGAAGCTTTCTTT.

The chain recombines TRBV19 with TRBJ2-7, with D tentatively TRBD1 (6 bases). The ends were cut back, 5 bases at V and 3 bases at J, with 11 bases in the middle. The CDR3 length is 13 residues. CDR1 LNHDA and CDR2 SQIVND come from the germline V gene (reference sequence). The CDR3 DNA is TGTGCCAGTAGTTTTCAACAGGGCTACGAGCAGTACTTC. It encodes CASSFQQGYEQYF.

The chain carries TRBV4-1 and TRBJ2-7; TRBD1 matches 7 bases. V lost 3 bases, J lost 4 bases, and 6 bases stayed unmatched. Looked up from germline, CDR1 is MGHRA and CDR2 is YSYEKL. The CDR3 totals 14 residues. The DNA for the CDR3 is TGCGCCAGCAGCCAGCAACAGGGGCTGTACGAGCAGTACTTC. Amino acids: CASSQQQGLYEQYF.

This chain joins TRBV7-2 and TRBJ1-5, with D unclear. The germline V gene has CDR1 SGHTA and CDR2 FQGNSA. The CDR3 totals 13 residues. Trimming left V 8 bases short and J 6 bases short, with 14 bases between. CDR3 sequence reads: CASQEAGVQPQHF. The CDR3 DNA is TGTGCCAGCCAAGAGGCTGGGGTTCAGCCCCAGCATTTT.

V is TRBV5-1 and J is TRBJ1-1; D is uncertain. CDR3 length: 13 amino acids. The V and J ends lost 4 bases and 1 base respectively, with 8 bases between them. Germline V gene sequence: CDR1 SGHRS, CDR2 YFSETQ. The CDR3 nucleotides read TGCGCCAGCAGCCCGGGGTGGAACACTGAAGCTTTCTTT. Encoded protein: CASSPGWNTEAFF.

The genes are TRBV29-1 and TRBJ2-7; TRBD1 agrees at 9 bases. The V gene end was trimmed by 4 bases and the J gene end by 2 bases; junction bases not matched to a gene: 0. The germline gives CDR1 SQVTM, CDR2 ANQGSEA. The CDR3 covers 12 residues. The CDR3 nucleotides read TGCAGCGTTGGGGACAGGGCCTACGAGCAGTACTTC. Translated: CSVGDRAYEQYF.

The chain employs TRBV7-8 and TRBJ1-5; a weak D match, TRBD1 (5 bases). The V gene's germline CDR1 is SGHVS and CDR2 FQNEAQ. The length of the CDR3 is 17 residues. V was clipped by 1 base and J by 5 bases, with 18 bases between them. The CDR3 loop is CASSLVRVTRGDQPQHF. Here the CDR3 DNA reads TGTGCCAGCAGCTTAGTGAGGGTGACCAGAGGGGATCAGCCCCAGCATTTT.

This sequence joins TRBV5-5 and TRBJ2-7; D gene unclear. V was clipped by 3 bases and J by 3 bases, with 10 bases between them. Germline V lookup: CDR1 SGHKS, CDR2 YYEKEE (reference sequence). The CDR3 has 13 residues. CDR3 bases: TGTGCCAGCAGCTCCTCTCTTAACTACGAGCAGTACTTC. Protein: CASSSSLNYEQYF.

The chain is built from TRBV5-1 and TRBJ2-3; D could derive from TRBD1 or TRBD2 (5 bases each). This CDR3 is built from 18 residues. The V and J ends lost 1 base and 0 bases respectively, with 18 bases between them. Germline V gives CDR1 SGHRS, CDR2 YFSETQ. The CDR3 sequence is CASSLLGRASVSTDTQYF. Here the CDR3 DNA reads TGCGCCAGCAGCTTGTTGGGACGGGCCTCTGTTAGCACAGATACGCAGTATTTT.

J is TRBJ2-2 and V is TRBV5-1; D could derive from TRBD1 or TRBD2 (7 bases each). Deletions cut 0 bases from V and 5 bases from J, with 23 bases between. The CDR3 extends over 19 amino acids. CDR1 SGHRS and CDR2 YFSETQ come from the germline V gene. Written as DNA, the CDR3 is TGCGCCAGCAGCTTGGGACTAGCAACGACCAGGGGGGAGACCGGGGAGCTGTTTTTT. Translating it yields CASSLGLATTRGETGELFF.

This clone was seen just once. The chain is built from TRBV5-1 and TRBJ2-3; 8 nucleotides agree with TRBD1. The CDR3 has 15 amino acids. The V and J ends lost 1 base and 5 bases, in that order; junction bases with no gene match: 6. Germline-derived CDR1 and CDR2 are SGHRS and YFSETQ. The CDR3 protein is CASSLSGQGVDTQYF. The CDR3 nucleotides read TGCGCCAGCAGCTTGAGCGGACAGGGAGTAGATACGCAGTATTTT.

In nucleotides, the CDR3 is TGTGCCAGCTTAGACAACGCGGGTGGCGAGCAGTACTTC. It encodes CASLDNAGGEQYF. V is TRBV2 and J is TRBJ2-7; tentatively, D is TRBD2 (5 bases). The CDR3 runs 13 residues. Germline V lookup: CDR1 SNHLY, CDR2 FYNNEI. With 8 bases removed from V and 6 bases from J, the gap between germline ends came to 17 bases.

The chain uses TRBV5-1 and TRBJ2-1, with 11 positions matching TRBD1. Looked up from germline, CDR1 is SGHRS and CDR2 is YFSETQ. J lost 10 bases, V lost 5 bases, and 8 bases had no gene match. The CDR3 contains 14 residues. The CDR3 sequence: CASRPGTGGSEQFF. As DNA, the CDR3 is TGCGCCAGCAGGCCCGGGACAGGGGGAAGCGAGCAGTTCTTC.

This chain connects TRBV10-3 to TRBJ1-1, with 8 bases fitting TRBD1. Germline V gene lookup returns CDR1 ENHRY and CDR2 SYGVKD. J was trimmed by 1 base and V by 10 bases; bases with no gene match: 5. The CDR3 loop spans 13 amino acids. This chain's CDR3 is CATLTGANTEAFF. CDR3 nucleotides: TGTGCCACTTTGACAGGGGCGAACACTGAAGCTTTCTTT.

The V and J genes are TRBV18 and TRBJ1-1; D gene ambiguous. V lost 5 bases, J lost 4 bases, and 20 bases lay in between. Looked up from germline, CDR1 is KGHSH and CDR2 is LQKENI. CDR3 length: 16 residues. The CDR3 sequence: CASSIAALGRATEAFF. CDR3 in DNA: TGTGCCAGCTCAATCGCAGCCCTCGGGAGGGCCACTGAAGCTTTCTTT.

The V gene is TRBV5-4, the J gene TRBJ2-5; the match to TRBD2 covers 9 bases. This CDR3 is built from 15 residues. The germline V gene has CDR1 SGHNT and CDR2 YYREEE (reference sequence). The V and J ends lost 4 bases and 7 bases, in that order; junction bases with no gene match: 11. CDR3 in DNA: TGTGCCAGCAGCCCCCGGACTAGCGCGTCTTGGACCCAGTACTTC. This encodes CASSPRTSASWTQYF.

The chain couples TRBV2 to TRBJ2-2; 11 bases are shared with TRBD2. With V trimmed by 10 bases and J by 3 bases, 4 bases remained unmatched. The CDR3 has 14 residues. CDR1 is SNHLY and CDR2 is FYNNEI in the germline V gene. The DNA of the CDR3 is TGTGCCACAACTAGCGGGGGCCACACCGGGGAGCTGTTTTTT. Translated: CATTSGGHTGELFF.

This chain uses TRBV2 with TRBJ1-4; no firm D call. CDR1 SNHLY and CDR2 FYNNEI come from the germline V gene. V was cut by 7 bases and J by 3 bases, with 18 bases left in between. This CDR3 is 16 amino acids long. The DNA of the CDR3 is TGTGCCAGCAACACGGGGTATCGAGACGCTAATGAAAAACTGTTTTTT. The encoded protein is CASNTGYRDANEKLFF.

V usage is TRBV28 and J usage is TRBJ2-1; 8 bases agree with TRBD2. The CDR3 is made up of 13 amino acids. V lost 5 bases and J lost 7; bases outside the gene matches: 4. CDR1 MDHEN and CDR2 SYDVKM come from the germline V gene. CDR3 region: CASSRTSRNEQFF. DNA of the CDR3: TGTGCCAGCAGTCGGACTAGCAGGAATGAGCAGTTCTTC. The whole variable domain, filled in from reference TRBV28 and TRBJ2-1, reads DVKVTQSSRYLVKRTGEKVFLECVQDMDHENMFWYRQDPGLGLRLIYFSYDVKMKEKGDIPEGYSVSREKKERFSLILESASTNQTSMYLCASSRTSRNEQFFGPGTRLTVL.

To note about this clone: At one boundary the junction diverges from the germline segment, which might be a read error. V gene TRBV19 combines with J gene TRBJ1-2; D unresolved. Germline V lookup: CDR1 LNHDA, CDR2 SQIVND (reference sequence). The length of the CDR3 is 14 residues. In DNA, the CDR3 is TGTGCCAGCAGTATTAAGGGCAGCTACTATGGCTACACCTTC. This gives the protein CASSIKGSYYGYTF.

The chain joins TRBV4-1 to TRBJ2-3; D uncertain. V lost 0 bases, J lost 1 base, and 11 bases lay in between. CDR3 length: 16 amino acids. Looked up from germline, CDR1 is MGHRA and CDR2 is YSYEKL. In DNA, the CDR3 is TGCGCCAGCAGCCAAGAGTCCGAGCGCCGCACAGATACGCAGTATTTT. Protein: CASSQESERRTDTQYF.

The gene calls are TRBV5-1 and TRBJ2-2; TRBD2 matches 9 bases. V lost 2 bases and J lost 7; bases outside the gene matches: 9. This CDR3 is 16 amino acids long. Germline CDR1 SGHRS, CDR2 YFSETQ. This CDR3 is CASSFGSGGPSGELFF. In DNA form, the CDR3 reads TGCGCCAGCAGCTTTGGCAGCGGGGGGCCTAGCGGGGAGCTGTTTTTT.

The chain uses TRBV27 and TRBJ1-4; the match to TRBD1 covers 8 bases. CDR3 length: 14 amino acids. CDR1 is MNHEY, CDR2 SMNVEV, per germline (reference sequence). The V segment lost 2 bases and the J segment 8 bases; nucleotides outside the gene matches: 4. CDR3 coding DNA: TGTGCCAGCAGTTTACAGGGGGCTGAGGAAAAACTGTTTTTT. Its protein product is CASSLQGAEEKLFF.

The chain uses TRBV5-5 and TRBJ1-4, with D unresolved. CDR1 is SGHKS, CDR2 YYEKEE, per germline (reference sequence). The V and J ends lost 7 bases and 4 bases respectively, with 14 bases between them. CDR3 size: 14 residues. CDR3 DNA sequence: TGTGCCAGCTCCGGGGTGTGGGTTAATGAAAAACTGTTTTTT. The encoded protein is CASSGVWVNEKLFF. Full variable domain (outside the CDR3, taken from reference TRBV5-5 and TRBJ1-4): DAGVTQSPTHLIKTRGQQVTLRCSPISGHKSVSWYQQVLGQGPQFIFQYYEKEERGRGNFPDRFSARQFPNYSSELNVNALLLGDSALYLCASSGVWVNEKLFFGSGTQLSVL.

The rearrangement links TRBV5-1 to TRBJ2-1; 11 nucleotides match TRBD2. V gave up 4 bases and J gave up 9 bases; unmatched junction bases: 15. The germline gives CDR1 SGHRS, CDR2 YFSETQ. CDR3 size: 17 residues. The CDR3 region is CASSDRLAGRGMGEQFF. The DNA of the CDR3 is TGCGCCAGCAGCGATCGACTAGCGGGACGGGGGATGGGTGAGCAGTTCTTC.

The CDR3 is CASSPPWSYNEQFF. For the CDR3, the DNA is TGCGCCAGCAGCCCGCCTTGGTCCTACAATGAGCAGTTCTTC. The rearrangement uses TRBV5-1 and TRBJ2-1; no clear D gene. The CDR3 sequence is 14 residues long. Germline-derived CDR1 and CDR2 are SGHRS and YFSETQ. V lost 4 bases and J 1 base, leaving 9 bases between the germline ends.

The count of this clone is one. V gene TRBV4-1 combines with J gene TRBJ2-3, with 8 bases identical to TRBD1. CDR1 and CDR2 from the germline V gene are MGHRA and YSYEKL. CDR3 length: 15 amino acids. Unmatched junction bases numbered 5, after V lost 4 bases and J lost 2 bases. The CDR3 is CASSRGQGLTDTQYF. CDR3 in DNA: TGCGCCAGCAGCCGAGGACAGGGCCTCACAGATACGCAGTATTTT.

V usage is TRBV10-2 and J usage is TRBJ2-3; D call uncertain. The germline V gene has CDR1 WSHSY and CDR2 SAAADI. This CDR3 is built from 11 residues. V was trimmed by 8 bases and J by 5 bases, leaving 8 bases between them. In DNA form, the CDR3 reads TGCGCCAGCGAAGGGATAGATACGCAGTATTTT. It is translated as CASEGIDTQYF.

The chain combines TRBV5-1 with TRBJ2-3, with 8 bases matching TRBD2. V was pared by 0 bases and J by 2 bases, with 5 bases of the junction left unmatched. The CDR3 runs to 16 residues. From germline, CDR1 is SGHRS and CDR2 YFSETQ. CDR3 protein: CASSLGLAGSTDTQYF. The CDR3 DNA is TGCGCCAGCAGCTTGGGGCTAGCGGGCTCCACAGATACGCAGTATTTT.

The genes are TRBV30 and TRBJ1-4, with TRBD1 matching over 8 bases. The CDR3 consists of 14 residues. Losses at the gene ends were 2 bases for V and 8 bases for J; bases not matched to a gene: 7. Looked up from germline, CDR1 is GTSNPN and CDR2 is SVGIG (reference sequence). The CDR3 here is CAWSPTGVHEKLFF. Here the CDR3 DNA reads TGTGCCTGGAGTCCGACAGGGGTTCACGAAAAACTGTTTTTT.

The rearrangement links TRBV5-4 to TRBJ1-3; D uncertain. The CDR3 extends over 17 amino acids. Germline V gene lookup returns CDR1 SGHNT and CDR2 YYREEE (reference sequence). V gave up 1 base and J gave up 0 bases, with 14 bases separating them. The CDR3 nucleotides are TGTGCCAGCAGCTTGCCCGGGTCAGGCTTCTCTGGAAACACCATATATTTT. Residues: CASSLPGSGFSGNTIYF.